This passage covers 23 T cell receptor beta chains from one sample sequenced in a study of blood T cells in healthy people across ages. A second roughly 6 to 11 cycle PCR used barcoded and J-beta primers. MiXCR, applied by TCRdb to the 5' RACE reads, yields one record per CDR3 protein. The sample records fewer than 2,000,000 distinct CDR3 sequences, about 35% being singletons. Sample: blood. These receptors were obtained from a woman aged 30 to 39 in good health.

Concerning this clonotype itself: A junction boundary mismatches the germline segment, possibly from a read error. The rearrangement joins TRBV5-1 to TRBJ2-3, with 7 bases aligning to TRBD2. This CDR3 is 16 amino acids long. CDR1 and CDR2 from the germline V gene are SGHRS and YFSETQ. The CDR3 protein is CASSLWGGEGTDTQYF. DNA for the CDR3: TGCGCCAGCAGCTTGTGGGGCGGGGAGGGCACCGATACGCAGTATTTT.

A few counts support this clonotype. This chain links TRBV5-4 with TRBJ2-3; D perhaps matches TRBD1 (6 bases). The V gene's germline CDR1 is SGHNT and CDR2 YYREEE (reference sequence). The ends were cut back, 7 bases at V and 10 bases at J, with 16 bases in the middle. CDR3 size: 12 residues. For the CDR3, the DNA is TGTGCCAGCCGCTCTTGGGACACCCCGCAGTATTTT. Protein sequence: CASRSWDTPQYF. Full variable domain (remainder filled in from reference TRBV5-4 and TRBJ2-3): ETGVTQSPTHLIKTRGQQVTLRCSSQSGHNTVSWYQQALGQGPQFIFQYYREEENGRGNFPPRFSGLQFPNYSSELNVNALELDDSALYLCASRSWDTPQYFGPGTRLTVL.

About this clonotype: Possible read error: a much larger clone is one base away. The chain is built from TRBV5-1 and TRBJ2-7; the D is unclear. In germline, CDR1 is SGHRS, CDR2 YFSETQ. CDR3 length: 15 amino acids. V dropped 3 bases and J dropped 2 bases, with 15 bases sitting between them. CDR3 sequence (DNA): TGCGCCAGCAGCTCAACAAGAGACTGGGCCTACGAGCAGTACTTC. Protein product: CASSSTRDWAYEQYF.

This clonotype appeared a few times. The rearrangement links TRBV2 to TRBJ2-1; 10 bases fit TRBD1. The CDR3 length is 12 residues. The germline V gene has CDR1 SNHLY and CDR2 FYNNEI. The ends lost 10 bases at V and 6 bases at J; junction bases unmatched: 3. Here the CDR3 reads CAIRDRGNEQFF. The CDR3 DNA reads TGTGCCATCCGGGACAGGGGCAATGAGCAGTTCTTC.

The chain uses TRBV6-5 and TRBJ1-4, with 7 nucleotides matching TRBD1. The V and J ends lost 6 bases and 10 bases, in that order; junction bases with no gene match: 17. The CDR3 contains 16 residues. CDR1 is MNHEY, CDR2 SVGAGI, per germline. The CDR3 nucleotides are TGTGCCAGCAGAGTCTTCCGGGACAGCCCTACCGGAAAACTGTTTTTT. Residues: CASRVFRDSPTGKLFF.

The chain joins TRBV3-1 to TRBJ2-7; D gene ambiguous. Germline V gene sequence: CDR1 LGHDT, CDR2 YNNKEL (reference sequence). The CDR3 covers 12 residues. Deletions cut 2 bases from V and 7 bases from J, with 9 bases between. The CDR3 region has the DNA TGTGCCAGCAGCCAATCGGGTCGAGAGCAGTACTTC. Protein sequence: CASSQSGREQYF.

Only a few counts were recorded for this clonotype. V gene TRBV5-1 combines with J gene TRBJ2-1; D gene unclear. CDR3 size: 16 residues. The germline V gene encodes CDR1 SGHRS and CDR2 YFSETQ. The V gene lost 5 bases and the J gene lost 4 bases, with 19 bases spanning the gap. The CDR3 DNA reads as TGCGCCAGCAGGTCGAGCCCGCTAAGTACATACAATGAGCAGTTCTTC. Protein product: CASRSSPLSTYNEQFF.

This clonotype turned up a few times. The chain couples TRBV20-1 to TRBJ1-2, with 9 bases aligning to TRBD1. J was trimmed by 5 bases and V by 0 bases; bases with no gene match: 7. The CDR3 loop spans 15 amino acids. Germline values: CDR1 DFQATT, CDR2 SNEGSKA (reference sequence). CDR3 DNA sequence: TGCAGTGCTAGAGATATGGGACAGGGTGTTTATGGCTACACCTTC. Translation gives CSARDMGQGVYGYTF.

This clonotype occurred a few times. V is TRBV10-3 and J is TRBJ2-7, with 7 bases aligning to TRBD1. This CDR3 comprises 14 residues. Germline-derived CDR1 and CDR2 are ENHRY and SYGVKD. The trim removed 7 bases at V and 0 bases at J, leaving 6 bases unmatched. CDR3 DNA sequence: TGTGCCATCAAAAGGGACAGTAACTCCTACGAGCAGTACTTC. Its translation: CAIKRDSNSYEQYF.

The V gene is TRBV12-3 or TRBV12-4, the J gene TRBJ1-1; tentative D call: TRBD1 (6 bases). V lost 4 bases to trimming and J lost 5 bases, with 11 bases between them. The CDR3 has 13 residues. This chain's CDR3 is CASSSGVWTEAFF. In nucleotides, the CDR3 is TGTGCCAGCAGTTCAGGGGTTTGGACTGAAGCTTTCTTT.

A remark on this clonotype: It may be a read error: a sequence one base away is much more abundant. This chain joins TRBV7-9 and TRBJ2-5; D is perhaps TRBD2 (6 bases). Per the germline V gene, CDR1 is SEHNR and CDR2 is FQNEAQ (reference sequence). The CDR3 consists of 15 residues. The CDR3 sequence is CASSSLAGGEEAQYF. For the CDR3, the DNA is TGTGCCAGCAGCTCCCTTGCTGGCGGGGAAGAGGCCCAGTACTTC.

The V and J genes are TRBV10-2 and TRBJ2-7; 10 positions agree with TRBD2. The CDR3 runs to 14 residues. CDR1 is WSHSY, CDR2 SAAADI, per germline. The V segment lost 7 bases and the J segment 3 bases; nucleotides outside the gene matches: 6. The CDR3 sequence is CASKPGLASYEQYF. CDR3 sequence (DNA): TGCGCCAGCAAACCGGGACTAGCGAGCTACGAGCAGTACTTC.

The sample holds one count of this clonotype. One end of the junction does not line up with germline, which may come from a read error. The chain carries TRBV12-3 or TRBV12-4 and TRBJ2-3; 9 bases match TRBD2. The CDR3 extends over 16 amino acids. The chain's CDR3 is CASRTFRREGGDTRYF. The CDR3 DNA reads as TGTGCCAGCAGAACGTTCCGGCGGGAGGGGGGGGATACGCGGTATTTT.

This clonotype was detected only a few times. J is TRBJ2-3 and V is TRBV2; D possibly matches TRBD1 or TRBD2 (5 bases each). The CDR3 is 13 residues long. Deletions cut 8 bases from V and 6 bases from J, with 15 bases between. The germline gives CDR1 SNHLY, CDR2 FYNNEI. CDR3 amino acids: CASGTGIRDTQYF. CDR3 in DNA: TGTGCCAGCGGGACGGGGATCAGGGATACGCAGTATTTT.

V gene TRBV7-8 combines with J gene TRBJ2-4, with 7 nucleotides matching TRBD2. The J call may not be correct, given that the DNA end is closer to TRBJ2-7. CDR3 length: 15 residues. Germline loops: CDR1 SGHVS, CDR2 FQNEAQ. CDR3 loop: CASRRGSGVGYEQYF. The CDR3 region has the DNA TGTGCCAGCAGGCGGGGAAGCGGGGTAGGCTACGAGCAGTACTTC.

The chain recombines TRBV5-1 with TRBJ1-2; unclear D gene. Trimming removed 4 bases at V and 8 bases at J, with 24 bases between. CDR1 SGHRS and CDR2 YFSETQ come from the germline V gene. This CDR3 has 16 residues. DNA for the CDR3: TGCGCCAGCAGCCTCGGCCCCTCGGCCTGGGTCAGGGGCTACACCTTC. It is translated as CASSLGPSAWVRGYTF. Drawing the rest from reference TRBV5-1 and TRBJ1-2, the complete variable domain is KAGVTQTPRYLIKTRGQQVTLSCSPISGHRSVSWYQQTPGQGLQFLFEYFSETQRNKGNFPGRFSGRQFSNSRSEMNVSTLELGDSALYLCASSLGPSAWVRGYTFGSGTRLTVV.

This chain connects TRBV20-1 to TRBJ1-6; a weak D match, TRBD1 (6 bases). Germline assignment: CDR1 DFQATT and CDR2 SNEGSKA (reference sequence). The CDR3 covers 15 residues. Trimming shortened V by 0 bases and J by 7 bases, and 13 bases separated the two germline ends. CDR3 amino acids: CSARDHGQMNSPLHF. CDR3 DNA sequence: TGCAGTGCTAGAGATCATGGACAGATGAATTCACCCCTCCACTTT.

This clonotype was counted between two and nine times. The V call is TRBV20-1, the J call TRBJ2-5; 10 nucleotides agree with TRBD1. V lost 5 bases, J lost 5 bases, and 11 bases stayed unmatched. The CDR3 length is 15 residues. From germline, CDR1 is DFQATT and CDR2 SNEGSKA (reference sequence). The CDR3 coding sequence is TGCAGTGCTCCTCCGACAGGGGGCTATGAGGAGACCCAGTACTTC. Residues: CSAPPTGGYEETQYF.

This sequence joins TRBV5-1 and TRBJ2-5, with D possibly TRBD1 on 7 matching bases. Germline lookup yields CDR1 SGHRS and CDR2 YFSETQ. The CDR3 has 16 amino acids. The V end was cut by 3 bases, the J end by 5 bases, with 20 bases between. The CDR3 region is CASSWTTGEARETQYF. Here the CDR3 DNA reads TGCGCCAGCAGCTGGACTACAGGGGAGGCTCGGGAGACCCAGTACTTC.

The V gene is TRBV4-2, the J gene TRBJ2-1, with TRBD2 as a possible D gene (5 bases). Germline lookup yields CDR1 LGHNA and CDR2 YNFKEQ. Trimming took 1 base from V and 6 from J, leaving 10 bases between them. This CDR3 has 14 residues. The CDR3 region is CASSQVEGFNEQFF. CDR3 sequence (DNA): TGTGCCAGCAGCCAAGTCGAGGGTTTCAATGAGCAGTTCTTC.

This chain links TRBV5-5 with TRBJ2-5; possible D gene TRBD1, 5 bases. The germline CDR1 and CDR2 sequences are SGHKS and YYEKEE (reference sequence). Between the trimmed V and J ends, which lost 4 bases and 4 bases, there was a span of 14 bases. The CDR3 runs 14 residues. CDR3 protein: CASSRSQGGETQYF. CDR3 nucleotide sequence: TGTGCCAGCAGCAGGTCTCAGGGTGGAGAGACCCAGTACTTC.

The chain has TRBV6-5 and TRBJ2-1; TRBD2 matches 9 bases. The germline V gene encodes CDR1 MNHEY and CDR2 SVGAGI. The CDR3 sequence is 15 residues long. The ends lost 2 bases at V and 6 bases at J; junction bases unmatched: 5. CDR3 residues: CASSYEGGGGNEQFF. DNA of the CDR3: TGTGCCAGCAGTTACGAGGGCGGGGGGGGCAATGAGCAGTTCTTC.

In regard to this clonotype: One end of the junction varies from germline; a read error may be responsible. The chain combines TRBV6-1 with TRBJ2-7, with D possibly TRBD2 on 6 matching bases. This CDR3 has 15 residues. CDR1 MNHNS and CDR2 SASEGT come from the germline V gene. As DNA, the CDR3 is TGTGCCAGTAGTGGGGACGGGGGTCCTTCCTACGAGCAGTACTTC. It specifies CASSGDGGPSYEQYF.